In this sample, the clone carrying this TCR beta chain turned up once. Sequenced by immunoSEQ multiplex PCR; TCRdb stores in-frame clones only, minus some. The sample contains just under 20,000 clones, about 80% of which appear only once. The data originate from a study of OX40 agonist ivuxolimab in advanced cancers. The sequenced sample was CD4+ or CD8+ T cells sorted from blood, obtained in a trial of the OX40 agonist ivuxolimab. The sequence was obtained from an adult with an advanced solid tumor such as melanoma, head and neck, liver or kidney cancer.

In DNA, the CDR3 is TGCGCCAGCAGCCACAGACAGGGGGGATCCTACGAGCAGTACTTC. It specifies CASSHRQGGSYEQYF. V and J are TRBV4-3 and TRBJ2-7, with TRBD1 matching over 9 bases. Germline loops: CDR1 LGHNA, CDR2 YSLEER. J gave up 1 base and V 3 bases, and 4 bases lay outside the gene matches. This CDR3 region has 15 residues.